The 13 T cell receptor beta chains below come from one sample, sequenced in a study of T cell clonotyping in hematopoietic cell transplantation. Clones were read by immunoSEQ multiplex PCR, and TCRdb kept only the in-frame ones, dropping some. The table has 9,500 to 11,000 clones, around nine tenths seen once. The source was PBMCs, collected 180 days after allogeneic stem cell transplant. These TCRs come from a male patient between 55 and 70 years old who had an allogeneic stem cell transplant from an unrelated donor, so the T cells may come from the graft donor. Some clones in this sample may be carry-over from other donors' samples.

This clone came up a few times. V gene TRBV4-1 combines with J gene TRBJ1-1; 8 positions match TRBD1. V trimming: 4 bases; J trimming: 6 bases; junction bases outside the gene matches: 1. Germline V lookup: CDR1 MGHRA, CDR2 YSYEKL. The CDR3 has 12 residues. The CDR3 DNA reads TGCGCCAGCAGCCCACAGGGGGCTGAAGCTTTCTTT. It yields the protein CASSPQGAEAFF.

The CDR3 spells CASSRGQKGEQYF. Written as DNA, the CDR3 is TGTGCCAGTAGTAGGGGACAAAAGGGGGAGCAGTACTTC. The V gene is TRBV19, the J gene TRBJ2-7, with a tentative D call TRBD1 (6 bases). The CDR3 length is 13 residues. Trimming stripped 4 bases from V and 7 bases from J, with 14 bases between. Germline CDR1 reads LNHDA; CDR2 reads SQIVND (reference sequence).

This clone has a single count. The chain has TRBV7-3 and TRBJ2-3, with D possibly being TRBD2 (7 bases). Germline V gene sequence: CDR1 SGHTA, CDR2 FQGTGA. There are 15 residues in the CDR3. The V gene lost 5 bases and the J gene lost 2 bases, with 14 bases spanning the gap. In DNA form, the CDR3 reads TGTGCCAGCAGCCCACAGGGAGGGGCCACAGATACGCAGTATTTT. Its protein is CASSPQGGATDTQYF.

In its sample, this clone was seen once. The CDR3 sequence is CASSEGTASGEQYF. In nucleotides, the CDR3 is TGTGCCAGCAGTGAAGGGACAGCGTCCGGGGAGCAGTACTTC. The chain couples TRBV6-1 to TRBJ2-7, with a possible D match to TRBD1 (6 bases). In germline, CDR1 is MNHNS, CDR2 SASEGT. Trimming pared 1 base from V and 7 bases from J, leaving 14 bases between. The CDR3 consists of 14 residues.

This chain connects TRBV6-1 to TRBJ1-1; tentative D call: TRBD1 (5 bases). The CDR3 consists of 16 residues. Deletions cut 2 bases from V and 1 base from J, with 14 bases between. Germline-derived CDR1 and CDR2 are MNHNS and SASEGT. The CDR3, as DNA: TGTGCCAGCAGTGAATTAGGGGCCGGAGAGAACACTGAAGCTTTCTTT. As protein: CASSELGAGENTEAFF.

This chain uses TRBV9 with TRBJ2-5, with a tentative D call TRBD2 (5 bases). V gave up 2 bases and J gave up 4 bases, with 9 bases separating them. Germline loops: CDR1 SGDLS, CDR2 YYNGEE. The CDR3 consists of 13 residues. The chain's CDR3 is CASSVVEGETQYF. In nucleotides, the CDR3 is TGTGCCAGCAGCGTCGTAGAGGGAGAGACCCAGTACTTC.

By share, this clone counts as medium-sized. This chain connects TRBV5-6 to TRBJ2-7; possible D gene TRBD2, 7 bases. V lost 4 bases, J lost 2 bases, and 16 bases lay in between. The CDR3 has 15 amino acids. CDR1 and CDR2 (germline): SGHDT, YYEEEE. This CDR3 is CASSGGEGEPYEQYF. Here the CDR3 DNA reads TGTGCCAGCAGCGGGGGGGAGGGGGAACCCTACGAGCAGTACTTC. The full variable domain, completed using reference TRBV5-6 and TRBJ2-7, is DAGVTQSPTHLIKTRGQQVTLRCSPKSGHDTVSWYQQALGQGPQFIFQYYEEEERQRGNFPDRFSGHQFPNYSSELNVNALLLGDSALYLCASSGGEGEPYEQYFGPGTRLTVT.

The gene calls are TRBV27 and TRBJ2-7, with TRBD2 matching over 7 bases. Germline lookup yields CDR1 MNHEY and CDR2 SMNVEV (reference sequence). The CDR3 has 14 residues. V trimming: 0 bases; J trimming: 3 bases; junction bases outside the gene matches: 2. This chain's CDR3 is CASSLSGGGYEQYF. The CDR3 DNA follows: TGTGCCAGCAGTTTATCGGGGGGGGGCTACGAGCAGTACTTC.

The chain recombines TRBV6-5 with TRBJ1-5; perhaps TRBD1 as D (6 bases). V lost 5 bases and J lost 3, with 11 bases in between. The germline CDR1 and CDR2 sequences are MNHEY and SVGAGI. The CDR3 length is 14 residues. The CDR3 is CASSPDSINQPQHF. The CDR3 bases are TGTGCCAGCAGTCCGGACAGCATCAATCAGCCCCAGCATTTT.

The rearrangement joins TRBV7-2 to TRBJ1-6; 7 bases align to TRBD1. The CDR3 length is 18 residues. The J segment lost 2 bases and the V segment lost 5 bases, leaving 12 bases of the junction unmatched. Germline V gives CDR1 SGHTA, CDR2 FQGNSA. CDR3 nucleotides: TGTGCCAGCAGCCGAAAAACCCAGGGGGGGACCTATAATTCACCCCTCCACTTT. As protein: CASSRKTQGGTYNSPLHF.

This chain uses TRBV4-3 with TRBJ2-3, with D possibly TRBD2 on 5 matching bases. CDR3 length equals 18 residues. The V and J ends lost 0 bases and 5 bases respectively, with 21 bases between them. CDR1 and CDR2 from the germline V gene are LGHNA and YSLEER. The DNA for the CDR3 is TGCGCCAGCAGCCAAGATCCCCCCGGTGTGGCTAGCTTAGATACGCAGTATTTT. This encodes CASSQDPPGVASLDTQYF.

This clone was found once. V usage is TRBV6-1 and J usage is TRBJ2-1; D remains ambiguous. Trimming cost V 3 bases and J 6 bases, with 6 bases left between them. Germline-derived CDR1 and CDR2 are MNHNS and SASEGT. The length of the CDR3 is 12 residues. The CDR3 region has the DNA TGTGCCAGCAGTGACCTAGGCAATGAGCAGTTCTTC. The encoded protein is CASSDLGNEQFF.

The chain combines TRBV29-1 with TRBJ1-1; 8 nucleotides agree with TRBD1. Germline V gene sequence: CDR1 SQVTM, CDR2 ANQGSEA. Trimming at V came to 5 bases and at J to 3 bases, leaving 5 bases not matched to a gene. This CDR3 region has 13 residues. CDR3 nucleotide sequence: TGCAGCGTTATGGGACAGGTGTACACTGAAGCTTTCTTT. Residues: CSVMGQVYTEAFF.